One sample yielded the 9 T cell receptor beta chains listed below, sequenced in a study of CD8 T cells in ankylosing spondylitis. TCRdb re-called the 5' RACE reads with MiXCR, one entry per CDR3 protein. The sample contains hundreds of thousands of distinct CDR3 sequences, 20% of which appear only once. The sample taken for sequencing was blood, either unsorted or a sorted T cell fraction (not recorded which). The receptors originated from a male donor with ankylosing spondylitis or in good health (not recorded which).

CDR3 bases: TGTGCCAGCAGTTACTCGTCCCAGGGGAGGGTATCCTACGAGCAGTACTTC. Translating it yields CASSYSSQGRVSYEQYF. This chain uses TRBV6-5 with TRBJ2-7, with D possibly matching TRBD2 (7 bases). The V end lost 0 bases, the J end lost 1 base, and 16 bases lay between the germline ends. Germline V gene lookup returns CDR1 MNHEY and CDR2 SVGAGI. The CDR3 extends over 17 amino acids.

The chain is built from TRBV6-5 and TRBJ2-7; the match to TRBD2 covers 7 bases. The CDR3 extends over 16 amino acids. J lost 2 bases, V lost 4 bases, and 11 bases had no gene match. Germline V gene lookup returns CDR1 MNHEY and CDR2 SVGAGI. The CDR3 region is CASSSFLTSQTYEQYF. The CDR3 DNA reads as TGTGCCAGCAGTTCCTTTTTGACTAGCCAAACCTACGAGCAGTACTTC.

The CDR3 sequence: CSARARGGTYEQYF. The CDR3 bases are TGCAGTGCTAGAGCCCGCGGGGGAACCTACGAGCAGTACTTC. The rearrangement links TRBV20-1 to TRBJ2-7; 7 positions agree with TRBD2. Germline lookup yields CDR1 DFQATT and CDR2 SNEGSKA (reference sequence). V trimming: 1 base; J trimming: 2 bases; junction bases outside the gene matches: 5. CDR3 size: 14 residues.

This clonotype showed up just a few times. CDR3 DNA sequence: TGTGCCAGCAGCCCCGCAATGACAGGGTACGAGCAGTACTTC. Translating gives CASSPAMTGYEQYF. The chain recombines TRBV11-2 with TRBJ2-7; 7 bases line up with TRBD1. This CDR3 is 14 amino acids long. The V gene's germline CDR1 is SGHAT and CDR2 FQNNGV. Trimming cost V 5 bases and J 4 bases; bases outside gene matches: 8.

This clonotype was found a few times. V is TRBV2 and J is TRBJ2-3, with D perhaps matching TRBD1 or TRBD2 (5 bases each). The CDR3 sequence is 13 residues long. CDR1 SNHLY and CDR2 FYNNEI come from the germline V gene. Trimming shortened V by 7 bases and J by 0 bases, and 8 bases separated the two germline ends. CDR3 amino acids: CASMGESTDTQYF. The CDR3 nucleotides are TGTGCCAGCATGGGGGAAAGCACAGATACGCAGTATTTT.

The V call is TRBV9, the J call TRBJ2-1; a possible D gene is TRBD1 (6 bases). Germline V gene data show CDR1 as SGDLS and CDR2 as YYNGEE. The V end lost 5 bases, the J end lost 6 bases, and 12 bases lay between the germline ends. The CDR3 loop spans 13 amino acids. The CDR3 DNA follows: TGTGCCAGCAGGTCGACAGGTTCCAATGAGCAGTTCTTC. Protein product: CASRSTGSNEQFF.

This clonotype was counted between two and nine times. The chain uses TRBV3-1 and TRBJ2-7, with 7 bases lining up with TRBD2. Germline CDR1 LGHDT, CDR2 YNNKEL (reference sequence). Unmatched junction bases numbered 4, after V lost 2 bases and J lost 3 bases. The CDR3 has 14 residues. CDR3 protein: CASSQRLADYEQYF. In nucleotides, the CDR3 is TGTGCCAGCAGCCAAAGGCTAGCGGACTACGAGCAGTACTTC.

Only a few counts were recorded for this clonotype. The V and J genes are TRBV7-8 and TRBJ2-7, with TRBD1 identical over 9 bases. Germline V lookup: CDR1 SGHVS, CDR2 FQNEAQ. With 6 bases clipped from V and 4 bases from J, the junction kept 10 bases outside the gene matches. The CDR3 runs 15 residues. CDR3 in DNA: TGTGCCAGCAGGGCAACCGGGACAGGGCTGTACGAGCAGTACTTC. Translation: CASRATGTGLYEQYF.

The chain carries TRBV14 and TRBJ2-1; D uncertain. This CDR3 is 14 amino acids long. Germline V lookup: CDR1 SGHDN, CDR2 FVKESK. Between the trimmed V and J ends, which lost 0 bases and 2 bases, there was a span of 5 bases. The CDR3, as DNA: TGTGCCAGCAGCCAAGAATCAGCCTACAATGAGCAGTTCTTC. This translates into CASSQESAYNEQFF.